This T cell receptor beta chain was recovered during a study of T cells in Graves' hyperthyroidism and ophthalmopathy. Study results and caveats: The model anticipated ophthalmopathy a median around six months pre-onset.

CDR3 length: 15 residues. The germline V gene has CDR1 LNHDA and CDR2 SQIVND (reference sequence). V was shortened by 3 bases and J by 2 bases, with 13 bases between the two germline ends. In this sample, this clonotype turned up many times. Antigen unknown. An absence of ophthalmopathy progression within 18 months meant stable Graves' hyperthyroidism. RNA transcripts provided the source from which TCR beta CDR3 regions were amplified. RT-PCR in the first round (using the HTBI primer set) targeted the TCR CDR3. TCRdb reprocessed the multiplex PCR reads with MiXCR, giving one entry per CDR3 protein. This table has 500,000 to 550,000 distinct CDR3 sequences, 20% to 25% appearing once.

The sequence was collected from a man aged 18 to 29 with Graves' hyperthyroidism. The genes are TRBV19 and TRBJ2-5; the D is unclear. The sequenced sample was blood. CDR3 DNA sequence: TGTGCCAGTAGTATTGGCCAGAAGAAACAAGAGACCCAGTACTTC. Translating it yields CASSIGQKKQETQYF. The full variable domain, its missing parts supplied by reference TRBV19 and TRBJ2-5, is DGGITQSPKYLFRKEGQNVTLSCEQNLNHDAMYWYRQDPGQGLRLIYYSQIVNDFQKGDIAEGYSVSREKKESFPLTVTSAQKNPTAFYLCASSIGQKKQETQYFGPGTRLLVL.